Listed here is a single T cell receptor (beta chain). Its antigen is still unknown. These data originate in a study of a mutant IDH1 vaccine in newly diagnosed glioma. Study-level background: Vaccines began 4-6 weeks after radiotherapy alone, or with temozolomide cycles. Among treated patients, approximately 60% were male and approximately 40% female, and mean age was approximately 40 years. General study findings and limits: Apparently unrelated to pseudoprogression were changes in the top peripheral T cell clonotypes.

Using immunoSEQ multiplex PCR, the repertoire was profiled, and TCRdb retains in-frame clones only, with some absent. The sample lists tens of thousands of clones, around 75% occurring once. Described time point: week 47, end of study. Vaccination used 300 ug of mutant IDH1 20-mer peptide per dose, with topical imiquimod. Across weeks 1, 3, 5, 7, 11, 15, 19 and 23, patients received a vaccination each time, eight in all. The sample in question was PBMCs, obtained from a glioma patient whose treatment included an IDH1 peptide vaccine. The receptor's source is a middle-aged man with glioma.

The CDR3 sequence is CASSLVRGIERGYTF. The CDR3 nucleotides read TGTGCCAGCAGCTTGGTCCGGGGAATTGAGCGAGGCTACACCTTC. This chain connects TRBV5-4 to TRBJ1-2; no clear D. The CDR3 is 15 amino acids. V lost 0 bases to trimming and J lost 8 bases, with 17 bases between them. Germline assignment: CDR1 SGHNT and CDR2 YYREEE (reference sequence).